Following are 20 T cell receptor beta chains from one sample sequenced in a study of T cells in women clearing cervical HPV infection. The method was immunoSEQ multiplex PCR; TCRdb's version includes in-frame clones alone and lacks a portion of them. Recorded for this sample: about 40,000 clones. The sequencing input was blood buffy coat. These receptors all stem from a woman between 18 and 75 years old with a cervical HPV16 infection that either progressed to CIN3+ or cleared (not recorded which).

A word on this clone: Read coverage stops 3 residues before the CDR3 terminus; the germline J gene supplies the remainder. The chain has TRBV6-2 or TRBV6-3 and TRBJ2-1; possible D gene TRBD2, 6 bases. Germline V gene data show CDR1 as MNHEY and CDR2 as SVGEGT. The V end was cut by 4 bases, the J end by 3 bases, with 13 bases between. The CDR3 is made up of 15 amino acids. CDR3 DNA (partial): TGTGCCAGCAGTTGGTTAGCGGACTTCTACAATGAG. Translation: CASSWLADFYNE. The CDR3 reads in full as CASSWLADFYNEQFF.

As for this clone: The CDR3 end lies 3 residues beyond the end of the read and is filled in from the germline J gene. The same CDR3 can be traced to other DNA sequences in this sample. V and J are TRBV29-1 and TRBJ1-1, with 7 bases that match TRBD1. The germline gives CDR1 SQVTM, CDR2 ANQGSEA. J gave up 4 bases and V 4 bases, and 3 bases lay outside the gene matches. The CDR3 length is 12 residues. This chain's CDR3 is CSVGQGGTEAFF. The CDR3 DNA, read in part, is TGCAGCGTTGGACAGGGCGGCACTGAA.

To note about this clone: Sequencing ends 3 residues short of the CDR3 end; the germline J gene provides the rest. This chain connects TRBV10-3 to TRBJ2-7; D is possibly TRBD2 (5 bases). The germline CDR1 and CDR2 sequences are ENHRY and SYGVKD. The CDR3 loop spans 15 amino acids. Trimming cost V 6 bases and J 3 bases, with 18 bases left between them. The chain's CDR3 is CAIRPDLAMNYEQYF. The CDR3 bases that were read are TGTGCCATCAGACCCGACTTAGCGATGAACTACGAG.

As concerns this clone: Read coverage stops 3 residues before the CDR3 terminus; the germline J gene supplies the remainder. The rearrangement links TRBV28 to TRBJ1-2; tentative D call: TRBD1 (6 bases). The CDR3 spans 14 residues. V was trimmed by 5 bases and J by 4 bases, leaving 14 bases between them. Looked up from germline, CDR1 is MDHEN and CDR2 is SYDVKM. This chain's CDR3 is CASSLGGQTYGYTF. CDR3 DNA, as far as it was read: TGTGCCAGCAGTCTAGGTGGACAGACCTATGGC.

CDR3 sequence: CASNQGLGPNYGYTF. CDR3 DNA, as far as it was read: TGTGCCAGCAACCAGGGGTTAGGTCCTAACTATGGC. The chain links TRBV12-3 or TRBV12-4 to TRBJ1-2; a weak D match, TRBD1 (6 bases). Read data end 3 residues before the CDR3 end; the end is taken from the germline J gene. The CDR3 spans 15 residues. Trimming took 7 bases from V and 0 from J, leaving 15 bases between them.

As regards this clone: The observed sequence ends 3 residues before the CDR3 terminus, with the missing tail filled in from the germline J gene. The chain joins TRBV28 to TRBJ2-7; 14 nucleotides align to TRBD2. This CDR3 region has 17 residues. Trimming removed 5 bases from V and 1 base from J; junction bases left unmatched: 7. Germline-derived CDR1 and CDR2 are MDHEN and SYDVKM. CDR3 region: CASSPGLAGVESYEQYF. The part of the CDR3 DNA that was read is TGTGCCAGCAGTCCGGGACTAGCGGGAGTGGAGTCCTACGAG.

On this clone itself: Read sequence stops 3 residues before the CDR3 end, and the germline J gene provides the missing end. The chain uses TRBV2 and TRBJ1-6; D is undetermined. Germline assignment: CDR1 SNHLY and CDR2 FYNNEI. The CDR3 extends over 14 amino acids. V gave up 1 base and J gave up 7 bases, with 8 bases separating them. CDR3 sequence: CASSEGQVNSPLHF. The part of the CDR3 DNA that was read is TGTGCCAGCAGTGAAGGTCAGGTGAATTCACCC.

Concerning this clone: The read finishes 3 residues shy of the CDR3 end, and the germline J gene is used to complete it. This chain connects TRBV20-1 to TRBJ2-5; 7 nucleotides match TRBD1. CDR3 length: 12 residues. The germline gives CDR1 DFQATT, CDR2 SNEGSKA (reference sequence). CDR3 sequence: CSARPTGVTQYF. CDR3 bases read: TGCAGTGCTAGGCCCACAGGGGTAACC.

In the case of this clone: Read sequence stops 3 residues before the CDR3 end, and the germline J gene provides the missing end. The chain couples TRBV18 to TRBJ2-1; 7 bases map to TRBD2. The CDR3 has 15 amino acids. The V gene's germline CDR1 is KGHSH and CDR2 LQKENI. Germline trimming cut 2 bases from V and 3 bases from J; bases unmatched to any gene: 4. The sequenced part of the CDR3 DNA is TGTGCCAGCTCACCAAGCAGCGGGGACTACAATGAG. Its translation is CASSPSSGDYNE. Given in full, the CDR3 is CASSPSSGDYNEQFF.

Turning to this clone: The missing CDR3 end, 3 residues past where the read stops, is filled in from the germline J gene. The chain uses TRBV30 and TRBJ1-5, with D perhaps TRBD1 (5 bases). CDR3 length: 15 residues. Trimming shortened V by 1 base and J by 1 base, and 11 bases separated the two germline ends. The germline gives CDR1 GTSNPN, CDR2 SVGIG (reference sequence). CDR3 bases read: TGTGCCTGGAGTGCCCGACGGGGGAGCAATCAGCCC. Translating it yields CAWSARRGSNQP. From start to end, the CDR3 is CAWSARRGSNQPQHF.

Regarding this clone: With the read ending 3 residues before the CDR3 end, the germline J gene is used to fill in that end. V and J are TRBV5-1 and TRBJ2-7; 8 positions agree with TRBD1. V dropped 0 bases and J dropped 3; count of bases not matched to a gene: 5. The CDR3 spans 15 residues. The germline CDR1 and CDR2 sequences are SGHRS and YFSETQ. The sequenced part of the CDR3 DNA is TGCGCCAGCAGCTTGGCCCGGACAGGGTACTACGAG. This gives the protein CASSLARTGYYE. In full, the CDR3 is CASSLARTGYYEQYF.

Points on this clone: Read sequence stops 3 residues before the CDR3 end, and the germline J gene provides the missing end. The rearrangement uses TRBV7-9 and TRBJ1-2; D is perhaps TRBD1 (6 bases). This CDR3 has 13 residues. Germline V gene lookup returns CDR1 SEHNR and CDR2 FQNEAQ (reference sequence). The CDR3 spells CASSPGHNYDYTF. Partial CDR3 DNA: TGTGCCAGCAGCCCGGGACACAACTACGAC.

Comment on this clone: From the germline J gene comes the end of the CDR3, since the read stops 3 residues before it. V usage is TRBV7-2 and J usage is TRBJ1-2; a possible D gene is TRBD1 (5 bases). The CDR3 is 13 amino acids. The germline gives CDR1 SGHTA, CDR2 FQGNSA. CDR3 sequence: CASSVRLGGDYTF. The sequenced part of the CDR3 DNA is TGTGCCAGCAGCGTCCGCCTAGGAGGGGAC.

Concerning this clone itself: The read terminates 3 residues ahead of where the CDR3 ends, so the germline J gene completes it. The chain employs TRBV19 and TRBJ2-7; 12 nucleotides match TRBD2. The CDR3 has 15 amino acids. Germline V gives CDR1 LNHDA, CDR2 SQIVND (reference sequence). The J segment lost 4 bases and the V segment lost 1 base, leaving 2 bases of the junction unmatched. The chain's CDR3 is CASSIGLAGAYEQYF. CDR3 DNA, as far as it was read: TGTGCCAGTAGTATAGGACTAGCGGGAGCTTACGAG.

Notes on this clone: The read ends 3 residues before the CDR3 terminus; that terminus is restored from the germline J gene. V usage is TRBV2 and J usage is TRBJ2-1; 14 positions match TRBD2. Germline CDR1 and CDR2: SNHLY and FYNNEI. Trimming took 6 bases from V and 4 from J; bases not matched to a gene: 11. This CDR3 is 18 amino acids long. The sequenced CDR3 bases are TGTGCCAGCAGAGCTCGGGGGACTAGCGGGAGTTATTACAATGAG. Translated, it gives CASRARGTSGSYYNE. The full CDR3 sequence reads CASRARGTSGSYYNEQFF.

On this clone itself: A junction end diverges from the germline sequence, so it may reflect a read error. The CDR3 bases that were read are TGTGCCAGCAGCCTAACTAGCGTGGGCACCGGGGAG. Amino acid sequence: CASSLTSVGTGE. The full CDR3 protein reads CASSLTSVGTGELFF. The chain links TRBV7-3 to TRBJ2-2, with 7 positions matching TRBD2. The CDR3 is cut off 3 residues early in the read; its end comes from the germline J gene. The CDR3 has 15 amino acids. Germline values: CDR1 SGHTA, CDR2 FQGTGA.

Points on this clone: The read terminates 3 residues before the CDR3 end, so the remaining end is supplied by the germline J gene. The genes are TRBV5-1 and TRBJ1-1; D possibly corresponds to TRBD1 (5 bases). Germline V CDR1 and CDR2: SGHRS, YFSETQ. The V and J ends lost 4 bases and 0 bases respectively, with 10 bases between them. There are 14 residues in the CDR3. The CDR3 loop reads CASSLQVLNTEAFF. The DNA read from the CDR3 is TGCGCCAGCAGCCTACAGGTCCTGAACACTGAA.

As concerns this clone: Compared with germline, one end of the junction differs, possibly owing to a read error. The CDR3 is cut off 3 residues early in the read; its end comes from the germline J gene. The chain combines TRBV7-2 with TRBJ1-4; no clear D. This CDR3 is built from 13 residues. Looked up from germline, CDR1 is SGHTA and CDR2 is FQGNSA. CDR3 sequence: CASSLAQQEKLFF. CDR3 DNA (partial): TGTGCCAGCAGCCTAGCACAGCAGGAGAAA.

Worth noting for this clone: The read gets to within 3 residues of the CDR3 end, and the germline J gene fills in the rest. This sequence joins TRBV11-2 and TRBJ2-1; 8 positions agree with TRBD1. The CDR3 loop spans 14 amino acids. V was clipped by 3 bases and J by 5 bases; unmatched bases: 3. In germline, CDR1 is SGHAT, CDR2 FQNNGV. The CDR3 DNA, read in part, is TGTGCCAGCAGCTTCTACAGGGGGGACAATGAG. Translating it yields CASSFYRGDNE. The entire CDR3 is CASSFYRGDNEQFF.

A remark on this clone: Read data end 3 residues before the CDR3 end; the end is taken from the germline J gene. The chain combines TRBV19 with TRBJ1-2, with 8 bases that match TRBD1. Germline assignment: CDR1 LNHDA and CDR2 SQIVND (reference sequence). This CDR3 contains 13 residues. The chain's CDR3 is CASSTGTGSDYTF. CDR3 bases read: TGTGCCAGTAGTACCGGGACAGGAAGCGAC.